A selection of T cell receptor beta chains follows, all from one sample in a study of blood T cell repertoires in COVID-19. Clones were sequenced by immunoSEQ multiplex PCR, and TCRdb holds only the in-frame ones, with some missing. The sample includes 200,000 or so clones, under 90% of them seen just once. The sequencing input was peripheral blood. All receptors derive from a human donor in a cohort sampled during active COVID-19. CDR3s leave out the opening cysteine and the closing phenylalanine or tryptophan.

j_call,v_call,cdr3_aa
TRBJ2-1,TRBV4-2,ASSQVGPGGGYNEQF
TRBJ2-2,TRBV28,ATRLGGELF
TRBJ2-1,TRBV19,ASSLLRTSLGNEQF
TRBJ2-5,TRBV4-1,ASSPSTTQETQY
TRBJ2-1,TRBV6-1,ASSVAGAEFNEQF
TRBJ1-1,TRBV11-2,ASSLDFVRTAEAF
TRBJ1-3,TRBV6-5,ATKAVKGSGNTIY
TRBJ2-7,TRBV19,ASSLRRGSYEQY
TRBJ2-5,TRBV19,ASSIGIQETQY
TRBJ1-1,TRBV7-3,ASSRTGFREAF
TRBJ1-1,TRBV28,ASSSGPGRTEAF
TRBJ2-7,TRBV4-1,ASTSTAYPYEQY
TRBJ2-1,TRBV5-8,ASAQDEQF
TRBJ1-3,TRBV3-1/TRBV3-2,ASSQGTGVSGNTIY
TRBJ2-7,TRBV7-9,ASSLNRGQNEQY
TRBJ1-2,TRBV27,ASSAGQGRYGYT
TRBJ2-2,TRBV24-1,ATSEINYTGELF
TRBJ2-1,TRBV3-1/TRBV3-2,ASSQGGSIYNEQF
TRBJ2-5,TRBV5-1,ASSLRGETQY
TRBJ1-2,TRBV9,ASSGRARPYGYT
TRBJ1-5,TRBV12-3/TRBV12-4,ASSFQVNQPQH
TRBJ2-2,TRBV6-5,ASRFSTGELF
TRBJ2-1,TRBV27,ASSSLRDSSYNEQF
TRBJ2-2,TRBV7-9,ASSLSVWTSGNTGELF
TRBJ1-2,TRBV7-9,ASSTRRGGQGTGYT
TRBJ1-2,TRBV19,ASSSNRPPRYGYT
TRBJ2-1,TRBV24-1,ATEDTGGISGQF
TRBJ1-2,TRBV15,ATSRGPGGGFSYGYT
TRBJ2-7,TRBV20-1,SASPSGSEFGEQY
TRBJ2-2,TRBV18,ASSPGLLNTGELF
TRBJ1-5,TRBV2,ASSTGQGGLGPQH
TRBJ2-1,TRBV4-2,ASSQDPGDNEQF
TRBJ1-5,TRBV19,ASSPTNQPQH
TRBJ2-3,TRBV28,ASSGRDFVPDTQY
TRBJ2-3,TRBV6-6,ASSHGRRGGLDTQY
TRBJ1-1,TRBV9,ASSVRLNTEAF
TRBJ1-4,TRBV30,AWSLKGAGNEKLF
TRBJ2-1,TRBV15,ATSPGLAGGNSYNEQF
TRBJ1-2,TRBV10-1,ASSERTGAFYGYT
TRBJ1-2,TRBV20-1,SASSRQRPGYT
TRBJ1-4,TRBV27,ASTSRGGTGKLF
TRBJ1-2,TRBV18,ASSPQGQANYGYT
TRBJ1-2,TRBV3-1/TRBV3-2,ASSRQGNYGYT
TRBJ2-3,TRBV5-1,ASSLAPTDTQY
TRBJ1-1,TRBV10-2,ASSERQDTEAF
TRBJ1-6,TRBV11-2,ASSLRPTTTSLH
TRBJ2-5,TRBV4-1,ASSALRAGAGGLETQY
TRBJ2-7,TRBV11-2,ASSHSYEQY
TRBJ2-2,TRBV5-1,ASSREQVNTGELF
TRBJ1-4,TRBV15,ATSRPGHPVLF
TRBJ1-1,TRBV6-6,ASSYTAGPQQAF